Each of the 19 T cell receptor beta chains below was sequenced from the same sample in a study of tumour-infiltrating T cells in Burkitt lymphoma. Sequencing used immunoSEQ multiplex PCR; TCRdb keeps in-frame clones, though not all of them. The data contain thousands of clones, approximately 17% of them seen just once; the ten biggest clones take up 2.5% to 3.5%. The sample comprised tumor tissue. The source of these receptors is a human donor with diffuse large B-cell lymphoma.

This chain links TRBV5-1 with TRBJ2-3; 7 positions agree with TRBD2. CDR3 length equals 14 residues. Germline CDR1 is SGHRS and CDR2 is YFSETQ. With 3 bases clipped from V and 4 bases from J, the junction kept 5 bases outside the gene matches. The CDR3 region is CASSSAGVPDTQYF. As DNA, the CDR3 is TGCGCCAGCAGCTCCGCGGGAGTACCAGATACGCAGTATTTT.

This clone was seen a few times. This same CDR3 is encoded by further DNA sequences in the sample. The chain joins TRBV4-2 to TRBJ2-7; no definite D call. The CDR3 contains 13 residues. Germline V gives CDR1 LGHNA, CDR2 YNFKEQ. Trimming removed 1 base from V and 2 bases from J, with 6 bases in between. CDR3 sequence: CASSQAVTYEQYF. CDR3 DNA sequence: TGTGCCAGCAGCCAAGCAGTTACCTACGAGCAGTACTTC.

Only a few counts were recorded for this clone. The chain joins TRBV5-1 to TRBJ2-4; 7 nucleotides align to TRBD1. With 0 bases clipped from V and 0 bases from J, the junction kept 9 bases outside the gene matches. The CDR3 loop spans 18 amino acids. Looked up from germline, CDR1 is SGHRS and CDR2 is YFSETQ. CDR3: CASSLAPGTVLAKNIQYF. CDR3 sequence (DNA): TGCGCCAGCAGCTTGGCCCCGGGGACAGTCCTAGCCAAAAACATTCAGTACTTC.

This clone was seen a handful of times. The rearrangement joins TRBV7-9 to TRBJ2-7; D unresolved. V was pared by 4 bases and J by 5 bases, with 18 bases between. Germline assignment: CDR1 SEHNR and CDR2 FQNEAQ (reference sequence). The CDR3 contains 15 residues. CDR3 in amino acids: CASSSMTGSPDEQYF. As DNA, the CDR3 is TGTGCCAGCAGCTCAATGACTGGGTCTCCTGACGAGCAGTACTTC. The full variable domain, its missing parts supplied by reference TRBV7-9 and TRBJ2-7, is DTGVSQNPRHKITKRGQNVTFRCDPISEHNRLYWYRQTLGQGPEFLTYFQNEAQLEKSRLLSDRFSAERPKGSFSTLEIQRTEQGDSAMYLCASSSMTGSPDEQYFGPGTRLTVT.

The V call is TRBV4-1, the J call TRBJ2-7; D gene uncertain. Germline V gene lookup returns CDR1 MGHRA and CDR2 YSYEKL. The CDR3 is made up of 13 amino acids. The germline V and J ends were trimmed by 0 bases and 4 bases, with 7 bases remaining between them. The CDR3 sequence: CASSQEGAYEQYF. CDR3 sequence (DNA): TGCGCCAGCAGCCAAGAGGGTGCTTACGAGCAGTACTTC.

A word on this clone: One junction end does not reproduce the germline sequence, and a read error may be involved. This sequence joins TRBV2 and TRBJ1-6, with D perhaps TRBD1 (6 bases). The CDR3 spans 13 residues. Germline CDR1 reads SNHLY; CDR2 reads FYNNEI. CDR3 nucleotide sequence: TGTGCCAGCAGCGGACAGAATAATTCATCCCTCCACTTT. Amino acids: CASSGQNNSSLHF.

The chain couples TRBV19 to TRBJ2-7; 7 bases are a match to TRBD1. V lost 6 bases, J lost 6 bases, and 8 bases stayed unmatched. CDR3 size: 13 residues. Per germline, CDR1 LNHDA and CDR2 SQIVND (reference sequence). For the CDR3, the DNA is TGTGCCAGTAGCCGGGACAGTCCCTCCGAGCAGTACTTC. Translated, it gives CASSRDSPSEQYF.

This chain connects TRBV4-1 to TRBJ2-2; possibly TRBD1 or TRBD2 for D (7 bases each). V gave up 0 bases and J gave up 7 bases, with 15 bases separating them. The CDR3 is 16 amino acids. From germline, CDR1 is MGHRA and CDR2 YSYEKL. The CDR3 coding sequence is TGCGCCAGCAGCCAAGAGGGGAGGGGGCGAAGCGGGGAGCTGTTTTTT. Amino acid sequence: CASSQEGRGRSGELFF.

The rearrangement uses TRBV5-1 and TRBJ2-5; the D gene could be TRBD1 or TRBD2 (5 bases each). TRBJ2-7 matches the DNA end more closely, so the J call is doubtful. Germline V gives CDR1 SGHRS, CDR2 YFSETQ. The CDR3 is 15 amino acids. The CDR3 reads CASSPGHTSSYEQYF. The DNA for the CDR3 is TGCGCCAGCAGCCCTGGACACACTAGCTCCTACGAGCAGTACTTC.

This clone was picked up one time. The V call is TRBV4-1, the J call TRBJ2-7; 8 nucleotides line up with TRBD1. This CDR3 is built from 14 residues. Trimming cost V 0 bases and J 5 bases; bases outside gene matches: 3. Looked up from germline, CDR1 is MGHRA and CDR2 is YSYEKL. For the CDR3, the DNA is TGCGCCAGCAGCCAAGAGCCAGGGGGCAACGAGCAGTACTTC. The encoded protein is CASSQEPGGNEQYF.

This clone has a handful of counts. The chain couples TRBV7-8 to TRBJ1-2; 7 nucleotides line up with TRBD1. Unmatched junction bases numbered 4, after V lost 5 bases and J lost 4 bases. Looked up from germline, CDR1 is SGHVS and CDR2 is FQNEAQ. The CDR3 has 13 residues. For the CDR3, the DNA is TGTGCCAGCAGCCAAGACAGGGCCTATGGCTACACCTTC. This encodes CASSQDRAYGYTF.

This clone was detected only a few times. The chain carries TRBV6-5 and TRBJ2-3, with D possibly TRBD2 on 6 matching bases. V lost 1 base and J lost 0, with 8 bases in between. This CDR3 has 15 amino acids. Germline V gene lookup returns CDR1 MNHEY and CDR2 SVGAGI. CDR3 in amino acids: CASSYWGVSTDTQYF. In DNA, the CDR3 is TGTGCCAGCAGTTACTGGGGGGTTAGCACAGATACGCAGTATTTT.

This chain uses TRBV27 with TRBJ1-1; D ambiguous. This CDR3 is built from 13 residues. The germline CDR1 and CDR2 sequences are MNHEY and SMNVEV (reference sequence). V was clipped by 6 bases and J by 5 bases, with 13 bases between them. For the CDR3, the DNA is TGTGCCAGCAGCGAAGGGATTTTGACTGAAGCTTTCTTT. Translation gives CASSEGILTEAFF.

The J gene is TRBJ2-3, the V gene TRBV9, with TRBD2 matching 8 bases. Germline lookup yields CDR1 SGDLS and CDR2 YYNGEE. V trimming: 4 bases; J trimming: 0 bases; junction bases outside the gene matches: 10. The CDR3 extends over 17 amino acids. CDR3 loop: CASSPSERGISTDTQYF. The CDR3 DNA follows: TGTGCCAGCAGCCCTTCGGAGCGGGGGATTAGCACAGATACGCAGTATTTT.

This clone was counted between two and nine times. V usage is TRBV27 and J usage is TRBJ2-7; TRBD2 is a possible D gene (6 bases). Germline V lookup: CDR1 MNHEY, CDR2 SMNVEV (reference sequence). There are 14 residues in the CDR3. V shed 3 bases and J shed 3 bases, with 12 bases lying between them. The CDR3 nucleotides read TGTGCCAGCAGTTTCGGGACTGGATACTACGAGCAGTACTTC. This translates into CASSFGTGYYEQYF.

The gene calls are TRBV11-2 and TRBJ2-7; D unclear. Trimming stripped 4 bases from V and 4 bases from J, with 14 bases between. This CDR3 is 14 amino acids long. Germline V CDR1 and CDR2: SGHAT, FQNNGV. The CDR3 nucleotides read TGTGCCAGCAGCTCATCACTACAACAATACGAGCAGTACTTC. It is translated as CASSSSLQQYEQYF.

This chain uses TRBV29-1 with TRBJ1-1, with 7 bases that match TRBD1. V was pared by 7 bases and J by 11 bases, with 19 bases of the junction left unmatched. Germline CDR1 reads SQVTM; CDR2 reads ANQGSEA. This CDR3 is built from 14 residues. The CDR3 DNA reads as TGCAGCGGCGGAATCGGGGCAGGGGAACAGGGGGCTTTCTTT. Translated, it gives CSGGIGAGEQGAFF.

This clone was found a few times. CDR3 coding DNA: TGTGCCAGCAGTTATACCAGCGGGAGGGGGGGTGAGCAGTTCTTC. This sequence encodes CASSYTSGRGGEQFF. The V and J genes are TRBV6-5 and TRBJ2-1, with 10 bases aligning to TRBD2. V trimming: 3 bases; J trimming: 9 bases; junction bases outside the gene matches: 8. CDR3 length: 15 residues. CDR1 is MNHEY and CDR2 is SVGAGI in the germline V gene.

V usage is TRBV6-5 and J usage is TRBJ2-1, with D perhaps matching TRBD2 (5 bases). The V gene's germline CDR1 is MNHEY and CDR2 SVGAGI. CDR3 length equals 15 residues. The V gene lost 0 bases and the J gene lost 4 bases, with 10 bases spanning the gap. The CDR3 DNA reads TGTGCCAGCAGTTACTCGGGAGTAGTTTACAATGAGCAGTTCTTC. It specifies CASSYSGVVYNEQFF.